Below are 27 T cell receptor beta chains sequenced from a single sample in a study of blood T cell repertoires in COVID-19. The repertoire was sequenced with immunoSEQ multiplex PCR; TCRdb's copy has only in-frame clones and lacks some. Among about 110,000 clones listed, around 83% were seen once. The material sequenced was peripheral blood. The receptors were sampled from a woman in her sixties or seventies with acute or convalescent COVID-19.

This sequence joins TRBV7-6 and TRBJ2-3; D is uncertain. This CDR3 is built from 16 residues. The germline V and J ends were trimmed by 1 base and 0 bases, with 11 bases remaining between them. The germline gives CDR1 SGHVS, CDR2 FNYEAQ. The CDR3 spells CASSLGVSASTDTQYF. Here the CDR3 DNA reads TGTGCCAGCAGCTTAGGGGTCAGCGCTAGCACAGATACGCAGTATTTT.

The sample holds a few counts of this clone. The V and J genes are TRBV3-1 (or the pseudogene TRBV3-2) and TRBJ2-3, with TRBD2 as a possible D gene (5 bases). CDR1 and CDR2 (germline): LGHDT, YNNKEL (reference sequence). Trimming removed 10 bases from V and 1 base from J, with 18 bases in between. The CDR3 length is 15 residues. The CDR3 sequence: CATRLRAWGTDTQYF. Here the CDR3 DNA reads TGTGCCACCCGATTGAGGGCTTGGGGCACAGATACGCAGTATTTT.

This clone appeared a single time. The rearrangement joins TRBV6-4 to TRBJ1-5; possibly TRBD1 for D (6 bases). This CDR3 spans 17 amino acids. Germline V gene data show CDR1 as MRHNA and CDR2 as SNTAGT. The V and J ends lost 5 bases and 3 bases respectively, with 20 bases between them. This CDR3 reads CASSRISGTRNNQPQHF. The CDR3 DNA sequence: TGTGCCAGCAGTCGAATTTCCGGGACACGAAACAATCAGCCCCAGCATTTT.

The rearrangement joins TRBV3-1 (or the pseudogene TRBV3-2) to TRBJ1-6, with D perhaps TRBD1 (5 bases). Germline CDR1 and CDR2: LGHDT and YNNKEL (reference sequence). The CDR3 is 18 amino acids. The ends were cut back, 1 base at V and 4 bases at J, with 17 bases in the middle. CDR3 in amino acids: CASSQGAGPRTYNSPLHF. The CDR3 DNA is TGTGCCAGCAGCCAAGGGGCGGGGCCCCGAACGTATAATTCACCCCTCCACTTT.

The chain recombines TRBV15 with TRBJ2-5; 7 bases are shared with TRBD2. Per the germline V gene, CDR1 is LNHNV and CDR2 is YYDKDF (reference sequence). The V and J ends lost 4 bases and 4 bases, in that order; junction bases with no gene match: 6. This CDR3 is built from 14 residues. The CDR3 nucleotides are TGTGCCACCAGCATCAGGGTAGCGGGAGAGACCCAGTACTTC. It yields the protein CATSIRVAGETQYF.

This chain uses TRBV28 with TRBJ1-6; a weak D match, TRBD1 (5 bases). CDR1 MDHEN and CDR2 SYDVKM come from the germline V gene. This CDR3 is built from 15 residues. V dropped 5 bases and J dropped 7 bases, with 15 bases sitting between them. CDR3 loop: CASSRQGFRNSPLHF. As DNA, the CDR3 is TGTGCCAGCAGTCGTCAGGGATTCCGAAATTCACCCCTCCACTTT.

The genes are TRBV19 and TRBJ2-1; D is possibly TRBD2 (7 bases). V was shortened by 6 bases and J by 4 bases, with 16 bases between the two germline ends. Looked up from germline, CDR1 is LNHDA and CDR2 is SQIVND (reference sequence). The CDR3 totals 15 residues. Here the CDR3 DNA reads TGTGCCAGTAGCCAAAGGGGGGGTGTTTACAATGAGCAGTTCTTC. It translates to CASSQRGGVYNEQFF.

The CDR3 sequence: CASSFFAGLAGEQFF. The CDR3 nucleotides read TGTGCCAGCAGTTTTTTCGCGGGACTAGCCGGTGAGCAGTTCTTC. V gene TRBV27 combines with J gene TRBJ2-1; TRBD2 agrees at 9 bases. The CDR3 has 15 amino acids. CDR1 MNHEY and CDR2 SMNVEV come from the germline V gene (reference sequence). The junction had 9 bases not matched to a gene; V was cut back by 3 bases and J by 9 bases.

The V call is TRBV28, the J call TRBJ2-5, with TRBD1 identical over 10 bases. CDR1 is MDHEN and CDR2 is SYDVKM in the germline V gene. The ends lost 4 bases at V and 5 bases at J; junction bases unmatched: 10. This CDR3 is built from 16 residues. The CDR3 spells CASSSLALGQGETQYF. The CDR3 nucleotides are TGTGCCAGCAGTTCTCTGGCTTTGGGACAGGGGGAGACCCAGTACTTC.

The V and J genes are TRBV5-1 and TRBJ2-1, with 8 positions matching TRBD1. CDR3 size: 18 residues. Germline assignment: CDR1 SGHRS and CDR2 YFSETQ. V was clipped by 3 bases and J by 0 bases; unmatched bases: 11. CDR3 DNA: TGCGCCAGCAGCTCAGGGGGCGCTAGCTTAAGCTCCTACAATGAGCAGTTCTTC. Protein sequence: CASSSGGASLSSYNEQFF.

The chain links TRBV7-8 to TRBJ1-1; TRBD1 agrees at 7 bases. Germline trimming cut 5 bases from V and 5 bases from J; bases unmatched to any gene: 8. There are 14 residues in the CDR3. Germline lookup yields CDR1 SGHVS and CDR2 FQNEAQ. The CDR3 reads CASSTHRGGTEAFF. The CDR3, as DNA: TGTGCCAGCAGCACCCACAGGGGTGGGACTGAAGCTTTCTTT.

The V and J genes are TRBV5-1 and TRBJ1-1; 8 bases are a match to TRBD1. The CDR3 has 15 residues. Germline trimming cut 4 bases from V and 1 base from J; bases unmatched to any gene: 6. Germline V gives CDR1 SGHRS, CDR2 YFSETQ. In DNA form, the CDR3 reads TGCGCCAGCAGCCCCGCCCAGGGGGCGAACACTGAAGCTTTCTTT. It codes for CASSPAQGANTEAFF.

V gene TRBV28 combines with J gene TRBJ1-2, with D possibly being TRBD1 (6 bases). The germline V gene encodes CDR1 MDHEN and CDR2 SYDVKM. V was pared by 2 bases and J by 6 bases, with 16 bases between. The CDR3 is 15 residues long. The CDR3 protein is CASSLGADRSDGYTF. The CDR3 coding sequence is TGTGCCAGCAGTTTAGGGGCCGACAGGTCCGATGGCTACACCTTC.

This sequence joins TRBV27 and TRBJ1-2, with a possible D match to TRBD1 (5 bases). CDR1 MNHEY and CDR2 SMNVEV come from the germline V gene (reference sequence). This CDR3 has 13 residues. Between the trimmed V and J ends, which lost 3 bases and 3 bases, there was a span of 8 bases. The CDR3, as DNA: TGTGCCAGCAGTTTGGACATCGACTATGGCTACACCTTC. It specifies CASSLDIDYGYTF.

CDR3 residues: CASGSGVNTEAFF. CDR3 in DNA: TGTGCCAGCGGATCGGGGGTTAACACTGAAGCTTTCTTT. This chain joins TRBV9 and TRBJ1-1; D possibly corresponds to TRBD1 (5 bases). The germline CDR1 and CDR2 sequences are SGDLS and YYNGEE. Trimming stripped 7 bases from V and 2 bases from J, with 12 bases between. This CDR3 is 13 amino acids long.

The V gene is TRBV10-3, the J gene TRBJ1-5; D ambiguous. The germline CDR1 and CDR2 sequences are ENHRY and SYGVKD. The CDR3 is made up of 12 amino acids. The ends were cut back, 6 bases at V and 7 bases at J, with 10 bases in the middle. The CDR3 nucleotides are TGTGCCATCAGCGCTGGAGACCAGCCCCAGCATTTT. This gives the protein CAISAGDQPQHF.

There are a few counts of this clone. The rearrangement joins TRBV14 to TRBJ1-1; 9 bases are a match to TRBD1. This CDR3 is 14 amino acids long. From germline, CDR1 is SGHDN and CDR2 FVKESK. J was trimmed by 5 bases and V by 5 bases; bases with no gene match: 6. The CDR3 reads CASSSGQGRTEAFF. The CDR3 nucleotides are TGTGCCAGCAGCTCCGGACAGGGGAGGACTGAAGCTTTCTTT.

The chain joins TRBV2 to TRBJ1-5; D possibly corresponds to TRBD1 (5 bases). Germline V gene lookup returns CDR1 SNHLY and CDR2 FYNNEI. V was trimmed by 7 bases and J by 4 bases, leaving 14 bases between them. This CDR3 has 14 residues. The CDR3 coding sequence is TGTGCCAGCAACCGACAGCCCGTTAATCAGCCCCAGCATTTT. It encodes CASNRQPVNQPQHF.

V and J are TRBV7-8 and TRBJ2-1; 7 bases are a match to TRBD2. Germline V gene data show CDR1 as SGHVS and CDR2 as FQNEAQ. Trimming removed 6 bases from V and 1 base from J; junction bases left unmatched: 12. This CDR3 spans 17 amino acids. CDR3 residues: CASSFRMLADSYNEQFF. As DNA, the CDR3 is TGTGCCAGCAGTTTCCGTATGCTAGCGGATTCCTACAATGAGCAGTTCTTC.

The genes are TRBV19 and TRBJ2-1; 9 nucleotides agree with TRBD2. The CDR3 contains 15 residues. The germline CDR1 and CDR2 sequences are LNHDA and SQIVND (reference sequence). V gave up 2 bases and J gave up 4 bases; unmatched junction bases: 3. CDR3 DNA sequence: TGTGCCAGTAGTATACTAGCGGGGCTATACAATGAGCAGTTCTTC. Residues: CASSILAGLYNEQFF. The variable domain in full, completed from reference TRBV19 and TRBJ2-1, reads DGGITQSPKYLFRKEGQNVTLSCEQNLNHDAMYWYRQDPGQGLRLIYYSQIVNDFQKGDIAEGYSVSREKKESFPLTVTSAQKNPTAFYLCASSILAGLYNEQFFGPGTRLTVL.

This chain joins TRBV15 and TRBJ1-2, with TRBD1 matching over 8 bases. Per the germline V gene, CDR1 is LNHNV and CDR2 is YYDKDF (reference sequence). V lost 0 bases, J lost 3 bases, and 6 bases stayed unmatched. The CDR3 length is 16 residues. The CDR3: CATSRDLTGGDYGYTF. CDR3 DNA: TGTGCCACCAGCAGAGATCTTACAGGGGGGGACTATGGCTACACCTTC.

J is TRBJ2-2 and V is TRBV6-6, with D maybe TRBD2 (5 bases). Looked up from germline, CDR1 is MNHNY and CDR2 is SVGAGI (reference sequence). V was trimmed by 6 bases and J by 0 bases, leaving 14 bases between them. This CDR3 contains 16 residues. The CDR3 coding sequence is TGTGCCAGCAGCCCTACCTGGGAGACGAACACCGGGGAGCTGTTTTTT. Protein: CASSPTWETNTGELFF.

This chain uses TRBV7-6 with TRBJ1-3; TRBD1 might be the D (6 bases). V gave up 5 bases and J gave up 2 bases, with 22 bases separating them. CDR1 is SGHVS, CDR2 FNYEAQ, per germline. There are 18 residues in the CDR3. CDR3 in amino acids: CASSRRDTGSFAGNTIYF. As DNA, the CDR3 is TGTGCCAGCAGCCGCAGGGACACAGGGTCCTTTGCTGGAAACACCATATATTTT.

The chain links TRBV14 to TRBJ1-1; D gene uncertain. The CDR3 is 14 residues long. Germline CDR1 is SGHDN and CDR2 is FVKESK. V gave up 4 bases and J gave up 3 bases, with 12 bases separating them. The CDR3 bases are TGTGCCAGCAGCCCAGGCCTCTGGGACACTGAAGCTTTCTTT. It translates to CASSPGLWDTEAFF.

The CDR3 DNA follows: TGTGCCAGCAGCGCACAGGGGGCCTACAATGAGCAGTTCTTC. Translating gives CASSAQGAYNEQFF. The gene calls are TRBV9 and TRBJ2-1; 8 bases are shared with TRBD1. CDR1 is SGDLS, CDR2 YYNGEE, per germline. The CDR3 has 14 residues. The V segment lost 3 bases and the J segment 2 bases; nucleotides outside the gene matches: 1.

The chain recombines TRBV19 with TRBJ2-2; 9 positions match TRBD1. CDR1 LNHDA and CDR2 SQIVND come from the germline V gene (reference sequence). CDR3 size: 17 residues. The J segment lost 3 bases and the V segment lost 4 bases, leaving 9 bases of the junction unmatched. The CDR3 here is CASSNKPGQGYTGELFF. Written as DNA, the CDR3 is TGTGCCAGTAGTAACAAGCCGGGACAGGGTTACACCGGGGAGCTGTTTTTT.

V is TRBV2 and J is TRBJ1-2; no definite D call. The ends were cut back, 2 bases at V and 0 bases at J, with 10 bases in the middle. The germline gives CDR1 SNHLY, CDR2 FYNNEI. This CDR3 is built from 15 residues. For the CDR3, the DNA is TGTGCCAGCAGTGAATTGCCACAGCCTAACTATGGCTACACCTTC. Its translation is CASSELPQPNYGYTF.